A selection of T cell receptor beta chains follows, all from one sample in a study of OX40 agonist ivuxolimab in advanced cancers. Method: immunoSEQ multiplex PCR; TCRdb's copy keeps in-frame clones and lacks some. The data contain roughly 49,000 clones, 84% of them singletons. Specimen: CD4+ or CD8+ T cells sorted from blood, collected in a trial of the OX40 agonist ivuxolimab. These receptors were taken from an adult with an advanced solid tumor such as melanoma, head and neck, liver or kidney cancer. Each CDR3 is given with its conserved first and last residue. Expanded clones get a size class; other rows say once, few or many, or leave the size out.

>TRBV4-2|15|TRBJ1-1|once
CASSLGGAGNTEAFF
>TRBV2|13|TRBJ2-5|-
CASVRQAQETQYF
>TRBV19|16|TRBJ2-3|-
CASSISGLEVTDTQYF
>TRBV14|13|TRBJ1-2|-
CASSQAQGYYYTF
>TRBV25-1|13|TRBJ2-3|-
CASSEYKDIPQYF
>TRBV6-1|13|TRBJ2-5|-
CASRTSGAQTQYF
>TRBV7-3|18|TRBJ2-2|-
CASSENWQGGVNTGELFF
>TRBV19|15|TRBJ2-3|-
CASSAGTLMEDTQYF
>TRBV18|17|TRBJ1-3|-
CASSPPYGAFSGNTIYF
>TRBV9|16|TRBJ2-3|-
CASSYGLAGTTDTQYF
>TRBV6-1|16|TRBJ1-2|few
CASREQGTGGLGGYTF
>TRBV4-1|18|TRBJ2-2|-
CASSQVGSGGRNTGELFF
>TRBV2|11|TRBJ2-7|-
CASSATYEQYF
>TRBV21-1|15|TRBJ2-3|many
CASSIQGATTDTQYF
>TRBV11-2|13|TRBJ1-1|-
CASSLGGPTEAFF
>TRBV11-2|13|TRBJ2-3|-
CASNPGSTDTQYF
>TRBV5-4|13|TRBJ2-3|-
CASSRTSADTQYF
>TRBV18|13|TRBJ2-7|-
CASSPSGGYEQYF
>TRBV6-5|13|TRBJ1-2|-
CASSENRGDGYTF
>TRBV11-3|15|TRBJ2-5|-
CASSSGQGSQETQYF
>TRBV7-2|17|TRBJ2-5|-
CASSRTSGGWGWETQYF
>TRBV5-4|15|TRBJ2-4|-
CASQEGGDTKNIQYF
>TRBV19|12|TRBJ2-7|few
CASSIGVNEQYF
>TRBV6-1|14|TRBJ1-1|-
CASSIGQGYAEAFF
>TRBV7-2|14|TRBJ1-3|-
CASTRSAGRNTIYF
>TRBV27|14|TRBJ2-3|-
CAILAGASTDTQYF
>TRBV6-1|14|TRBJ1-1|-
CASRRGQRNTEAFF
>TRBV28|16|TRBJ2-7|-
CASSLSPGQGAGEQYF
>TRBV5-1|16|TRBJ2-7|-
CASSLAGTGELYEQYF
>TRBV6-1|14|TRBJ1-1|-
CASSEPGWRTEAFF
>TRBV7-9|13|TRBJ2-3|-
CAITGGPRDTQYF
>TRBV5-8|15|TRBJ2-2|-
CASSAGQADTGELFF
>TRBV7-8|12|TRBJ2-7|-
CASSLRRDEQYF
>TRBV2|14|TRBJ2-7|once
CASRGQDLTYEQYF
>TRBV6-6|12|TRBJ1-6|-
CASSRQGGTLHF
>TRBV28|13|TRBJ2-5|-
CASSLGSTETQYF
>TRBV7-3|14|TRBJ2-7|-
CASSLTHRAYEQYF
>TRBV18|12|TRBJ2-1|-
CASSPLYNEQFF
>TRBV5-1|15|TRBJ2-7|-
CASSLVPGGEYEQYF
>TRBV19|15|TRBJ1-5|-
CASSISLRSNQPQHF
>TRBV11-3|13|TRBJ2-7|-
CASSPDRVNEQYF
>TRBV19|14|TRBJ1-1|-
CASSITGGNTEAFF
>TRBV5-1|14|TRBJ1-6|-
CASSLGANNSPLHF
>TRBV5-1|15|TRBJ2-1|-
CASSRGGNSYNEQFF
>TRBV7-9|14|TRBJ1-1|-
CASRGQGKGTEAFF
>TRBV5-1|13|TRBJ1-2|-
CASSLGAGQRYTF
>TRBV27|15|TRBJ1-2|once
CASSPLGQGGNGYTF
>TRBV15|13|TRBJ1-5|-
CATGLEVNQPQHF
>TRBV6-5|14|TRBJ1-2|-
CASKAGMTNYGYTF
>TRBV12-5|13|TRBJ2-5|few
CASGLSGKETQYF
>TRBV1|14|TRBJ1-1|-
CTSSQEYGNTEAFF
>TRBV6-5|15|TRBJ1-2|-
CASSSDRGAYYGYTF
>TRBV7-6|17|TRBJ2-1|-
CASSPRGGRGPNWEQFF
>TRBV20-1|10|TRBJ1-6|-
CSATRDTLHF
>TRBV7-9|14|TRBJ1-1|-
CASSLGSGSTEAFF